This T cell receptor (beta chain) was identified during a study of HIV-infected children after antiretroviral therapy interruption. This clonotype has ten or more counts. The TCR library was built from RNA with a 3' RACE protocol and unique molecular identifiers. TCRdb re-called the 3' RACE reads with MiXCR, one entry per CDR3 protein. This table has approximately 96,000 distinct CDR3 sequences, about 7.2% appearing once. Treatment here: PENTA 11 planned treatment interruption arm or continuous ART arm. The CDR3 extends over 12 amino acids. Trimming took 3 bases from V and 4 from J, leaving 7 bases between them. Germline values: CDR1 SGHNT, CDR2 YYREEE (reference sequence).

The sample here was CD45RA+ CD4+ T cells from PBMCs, pooled from several time points, taken from a donor given antiretroviral therapy, either interrupted or continuous. Indicated subset: naive CD4+ CD45RA+ CD45RO- T cells. The TCR was taken from a pool of human donors with HIV. This chain joins TRBV5-4 and TRBJ1-1; D is uncertain. The CDR3 reads CASSWGSTEAFF. Here the CDR3 DNA reads TGTGCCAGCAGCTGGGGTTCCACTGAAGCTTTCTTT.